This T cell receptor beta chain appears in the sequencing data of a study of blood T cell repertoires in COVID-19. The protocol was immunoSEQ multiplex PCR, while the TCRdb copy is restricted to in-frame clones and leaves out a portion. The top ten hold just under 2% of the sample, which has 150,000 to 200,000 clones, 93% seen once. The CDR3 is 13 residues long. After removal of 4 bases from V and 0 bases from J, the junction contained 0 bases not matched to a gene. Germline values: CDR1 GTSNPN, CDR2 SVGIG (reference sequence). This clone was observed a handful of times. The chain joins TRBV30 to TRBJ1-1; 9 bases fit TRBD1. This receptor was taken from a woman aged 60-75 years with COVID-19, enrolled during active disease. Source material: peripheral blood. CDR3 loop: CAWNRGLNTEAFF. CDR3 sequence (DNA): TGTGCCTGGAACAGGGGGCTGAACACTGAAGCTTTCTTT.